This TCR beta chain comes out of a study of early T cells in non-severe SARS-CoV-2 infection. Attachment of unique molecular identifiers was made to individual cDNA molecules. TCRdb ran MiXCR on the 5' RACE reads and lists one entry per CDR3 protein. The data contain about 50,000 distinct CDR3 sequences, 10% to 13% of them singletons. This clonotype was counted many times. The origin of this receptor is an adult who was a healthcare worker with PCR-confirmed SARS-CoV-2 infection or an uninfected control (not recorded which). Sequenced sample: whole blood.

CDR3 protein: CATTGGLGNQPQHF. The CDR3 DNA reads TGTGCCACCACCGGAGGGTTGGGCAATCAGCCCCAGCATTTT. V gene TRBV12-3 or TRBV12-4 combines with J gene TRBJ1-5; D is undetermined. Trimming shortened V by 10 bases and J by 2 bases, and 15 bases separated the two germline ends. CDR3 length: 14 amino acids.